The 17 T cell receptor beta chains given below trace back to one sample, sequenced in a study of blood T cell repertoires in COVID-19. Here immunoSEQ multiplex PCR was the method, and the copy in TCRdb shows in-frame clones only, minus some. The table lists over 150,000 clones, roughly 84% of them singletons. The material sequenced was peripheral blood. Source of these receptors: a middle-aged man with COVID-19, enrolled during active disease.

V gene TRBV7-3 combines with J gene TRBJ2-2, with a possible D match to TRBD1 (6 bases). The CDR3 loop spans 15 amino acids. Germline V lookup: CDR1 SGHTA, CDR2 FQGTGA. Trimming pared 3 bases from V and 0 bases from J, leaving 8 bases between. CDR3 residues: CASSLGASNTGELFF. The DNA for the CDR3 is TGTGCCAGCAGCTTGGGGGCCTCGAACACCGGGGAGCTGTTTTTT.

This rearrangement joins TRBV18 to TRBJ2-3, with D perhaps matching TRBD1 (6 bases). Trimming shortened V by 2 bases and J by 1 base, and 13 bases separated the two germline ends. The CDR3 extends over 16 amino acids. CDR1 and CDR2 (germline): KGHSH, LQKENI. The CDR3 loop reads CASSPIRGEGTDTQYF. In DNA form, the CDR3 reads TGTGCCAGCTCACCAATCAGGGGCGAGGGCACAGATACGCAGTATTTT.

The table lists this clone with a count of one. J is TRBJ1-4 and V is TRBV28, with D unclear. The CDR3 runs to 14 residues. Germline values: CDR1 MDHEN, CDR2 SYDVKM. Between the trimmed V and J ends, which lost 6 bases and 2 bases, there was a span of 10 bases. CDR3 nucleotides: TGTGCCAGCAGGGAGGGCGTGACTAATGAAAAACTGTTTTTT. It codes for CASREGVTNEKLFF.

The gene calls are TRBV6-5 and TRBJ2-1, with unresolved D. V lost 6 bases, J lost 9 bases, and 9 bases lay in between. This CDR3 spans 11 amino acids. The germline gives CDR1 MNHEY, CDR2 SVGAGI. CDR3 sequence reads: CASSRGGEQFF. CDR3 bases: TGTGCCAGCAGCCGCGGTGGTGAGCAGTTCTTC.

This chain joins TRBV27 and TRBJ2-1; 13 bases align to TRBD2. This CDR3 has 18 amino acids. From germline, CDR1 is MNHEY and CDR2 SMNVEV (reference sequence). V trimming: 6 bases; J trimming: 8 bases; junction bases outside the gene matches: 16. CDR3 coding DNA: TGTGCCAGCAGCTATCGTTACCGACTAGCGGGAGGCCCAGATGAGCAGTTCTTC. This encodes CASSYRYRLAGGPDEQFF.

The rearrangement links TRBV28 to TRBJ2-7; TRBD1 matches 9 bases. The CDR3 is made up of 17 amino acids. V was pared by 5 bases and J by 6 bases, with 17 bases of the junction left unmatched. Germline lookup yields CDR1 MDHEN and CDR2 SYDVKM. In DNA, the CDR3 is TGTGCCAGCAGTCTAAACGTTGGGACAGGGAGGCTCTCCGAGCAGTACTTC. Translating gives CASSLNVGTGRLSEQYF.

The chain combines TRBV25-1 with TRBJ2-7; no definite D call. The ends were cut back, 0 bases at V and 8 bases at J, with 11 bases in the middle. Germline V gives CDR1 MGHDK, CDR2 SYGVNS. The CDR3 is 13 residues long. The CDR3 DNA is TGTGCCAGCAGTGAATATACGACGGAGCAGCAGTACTTC. Encoded protein: CASSEYTTEQQYF.

This sequence joins TRBV7-2 and TRBJ2-7; 7 nucleotides line up with TRBD2. J was trimmed by 3 bases and V by 0 bases; bases with no gene match: 11. The CDR3 is 17 amino acids. The V gene's germline CDR1 is SGHTA and CDR2 FQGNSA. CDR3 sequence reads: CASSLAGGSLPFYEQYF. CDR3 nucleotides: TGTGCCAGCAGCTTAGCGGGGGGGTCGCTTCCCTTCTACGAGCAGTACTTC.

The chain links TRBV19 to TRBJ2-3; no clear D. This CDR3 spans 12 amino acids. Germline CDR1 is LNHDA and CDR2 is SQIVND (reference sequence). Trimming cost V 3 bases and J 5 bases, with 6 bases left between them. The CDR3 protein is CASSIRGDTQYF. As DNA, the CDR3 is TGTGCCAGTAGTATCAGAGGAGATACGCAGTATTTT.

This rearrangement joins TRBV6-2 or TRBV6-3 to TRBJ2-1; TRBD2 agrees at 9 bases. Germline CDR1 reads MNHEY; CDR2 reads SVGEGT. The CDR3 extends over 15 amino acids. The junction had 6 bases not matched to a gene; V was cut back by 1 base and J by 8 bases. In DNA form, the CDR3 reads TGTGCCAGCAGTTACTTGGGCGGGGGGGCAGATGAGCAGTTCTTC. Its translation is CASSYLGGGADEQFF.

This chain connects TRBV30 to TRBJ2-7; D is unresolved. This CDR3 has 12 residues. Trimming took off 3 bases at V and 5 bases at J, with 11 bases between the two ends. The V gene's germline CDR1 is GTSNPN and CDR2 SVGIG (reference sequence). The DNA of the CDR3 is TGTGCCTGGAGCGGAGACGTGCACGAGCAGTACTTC. Amino acid sequence: CAWSGDVHEQYF.

The chain is built from TRBV3-1 (or the pseudogene TRBV3-2) and TRBJ2-1; TRBD2 matches 8 bases. CDR3 size: 19 residues. CDR1 and CDR2 from the germline V gene are LGHDT and YNNKEL (reference sequence). The trim removed 0 bases at V and 1 base at J, leaving 11 bases unmatched. The CDR3 spells CASSQDGGLAAPSYNEQFF. The CDR3 DNA sequence: TGTGCCAGCAGCCAAGATGGCGGACTAGCAGCGCCATCCTACAATGAGCAGTTCTTC.

The chain links TRBV30 to TRBJ1-1, with a possible D match to TRBD1 (5 bases). Germline loops: CDR1 GTSNPN, CDR2 SVGIG (reference sequence). This CDR3 is 14 amino acids long. Between the trimmed V and J ends, which lost 2 bases and 4 bases, there was a span of 14 bases. The chain's CDR3 is CAWSQEGVFTEAFF. For the CDR3, the DNA is TGTGCCTGGAGTCAAGAAGGGGTTTTCACTGAAGCTTTCTTT.

The genes are TRBV18 and TRBJ2-2, with TRBD1 matching over 9 bases. The CDR3 totals 15 residues. Germline-derived CDR1 and CDR2 are KGHSH and LQKENI. Trimming at V came to 4 bases and at J to 5 bases, leaving 5 bases not matched to a gene. CDR3 residues: CASSQQGAGTGELFF. DNA for the CDR3: TGTGCCAGCTCACAACAGGGGGCTGGAACCGGGGAGCTGTTTTTT.

The CDR3 protein is CASSASANTGELFF. As DNA, the CDR3 is TGTGCCAGCTCGGCTAGCGCGAACACCGGGGAGCTGTTTTTT. The chain couples TRBV6-5 to TRBJ2-2, with a tentative D call TRBD2 (6 bases). The V end was cut by 8 bases, the J end by 0 bases, with 10 bases between. This CDR3 is 14 amino acids long. CDR1 is MNHEY and CDR2 is SVGAGI in the germline V gene.

In this sample, this clone turned up many times. The chain joins TRBV6-6 to TRBJ2-7, with 11 bases aligning to TRBD1. J gave up 5 bases and V 5 bases, and 5 bases lay outside the gene matches. The germline gives CDR1 MNHNY, CDR2 SVGAGI (reference sequence). This CDR3 spans 14 amino acids. This CDR3 is CASSTGQGAHEQYF. In DNA form, the CDR3 reads TGTGCCAGCAGTACTGGACAGGGGGCCCACGAGCAGTACTTC.

V and J are TRBV19 and TRBJ1-5, with D perhaps matching TRBD1 (5 bases). The CDR3 runs to 16 residues. The V and J ends lost 5 bases and 8 bases respectively, with 22 bases between them. CDR1 is LNHDA, CDR2 SQIVND, per germline (reference sequence). The CDR3 DNA is TGTGCCAGTAGTCCCTTAGGGGTGACAGTTTTTAAGCCCCAGCATTTT. Translating gives CASSPLGVTVFKPQHF.